The 31 T cell receptor beta chains below come from one sample, sequenced in a study of OX40 agonist ivuxolimab in advanced cancers. TCRdb keeps only in-frame clones here, not all; method: immunoSEQ multiplex PCR. The sample lists some 100,000 clones; around nine tenths were seen once. Here the sequenced sample was CD4+ or CD8+ T cells sorted from blood, taken in a trial of the OX40 agonist ivuxolimab. The receptors derive from an adult with an advanced solid tumor such as melanoma, head and neck, liver or kidney cancer.

This chain joins TRBV9 and TRBJ2-5; D might be TRBD2 (6 bases). CDR3 size: 16 residues. Germline values: CDR1 SGDLS, CDR2 YYNGEE. V lost 0 bases and J lost 0, with 12 bases in between. CDR3 DNA: TGTGCCAGCAGCGTAGGCGGGACCCTGTACCAAGAGACCCAGTACTTC. This sequence encodes CASSVGGTLYQETQYF.

The rearrangement links TRBV7-2 to TRBJ2-7, with D possibly TRBD1 on 5 matching bases. Germline-derived CDR1 and CDR2 are SGHTA and FQGNSA. V shed 5 bases and J shed 3 bases, with 17 bases lying between them. This CDR3 contains 15 residues. The CDR3 DNA sequence: TGTGCCAGCAGCCATTCCCCCAAAGACAGCTACGAGCAGTACTTC. Amino acids: CASSHSPKDSYEQYF.

The rearrangement links TRBV4-1 to TRBJ2-7; D may be TRBD1 (5 bases). From germline, CDR1 is MGHRA and CDR2 YSYEKL. Trimming cost V 4 bases and J 0 bases, with 10 bases left between them. This CDR3 is 14 amino acids long. The CDR3 is CASSLRQSSYEQYF. The CDR3 nucleotides are TGCGCCAGCAGCCTCCGACAGAGCTCCTACGAGCAGTACTTC.

J is TRBJ2-7 and V is TRBV7-8; 9 bases fit TRBD1. Losses at the gene ends were 7 bases for V and 0 bases for J; bases not matched to a gene: 7. Per the germline V gene, CDR1 is SGHVS and CDR2 is FQNEAQ. The length of the CDR3 is 15 residues. For the CDR3, the DNA is TGTGCCAGCACCTCGGACAGGGGCAGCTCCTACGAGCAGTACTTC. Residues: CASTSDRGSSYEQYF.

This clone was picked up one time. The CDR3 reads CASSQDQGEFRQPQHF. CDR3 nucleotides: TGTGCCAGCAGCCAAGATCAAGGGGAATTCCGGCAGCCCCAGCATTTT. V and J are TRBV4-2 and TRBJ1-5; a possible D gene is TRBD1 (5 bases). The V end was cut by 0 bases, the J end by 7 bases, with 16 bases between. Germline V gene lookup returns CDR1 LGHNA and CDR2 YNFKEQ. The length of the CDR3 is 16 residues.

This chain joins TRBV10-1 and TRBJ1-2, with 9 bases lining up with TRBD1. CDR3 size: 17 residues. In germline, CDR1 is WNHNN, CDR2 SYGVQD (reference sequence). The junction had 8 bases not matched to a gene; V was cut back by 0 bases and J by 3 bases. The CDR3 region is CASSESKNRGLDYGYTF. The CDR3 DNA follows: TGCGCCAGCAGTGAGTCGAAGAACAGGGGGCTTGACTATGGCTACACCTTC.

The rearrangement uses TRBV7-9 and TRBJ2-7; 8 bases align to TRBD1. Trimming removed 5 bases from V and 3 bases from J; junction bases left unmatched: 9. CDR3 length: 15 amino acids. The germline V gene encodes CDR1 SEHNR and CDR2 FQNEAQ (reference sequence). CDR3 nucleotides: TGTGCCAGCAGCCCTGCCGGGACAGGACGCTACGAGCAGTACTTC. Protein: CASSPAGTGRYEQYF.

The gene calls are TRBV4-3 and TRBJ1-2; D not resolved. Germline V gene data show CDR1 as LGHNA and CDR2 as YSLEER. CDR3 length: 15 amino acids. Trimming stripped 0 bases from V and 1 base from J, with 9 bases between. Here the CDR3 DNA reads TGCGCCAGCAGCCAAGATTGGCACTTTAACTATGGCTACACCTTC. It codes for CASSQDWHFNYGYTF.

This chain uses TRBV10-3 with TRBJ2-7; 10 bases map to TRBD2. V lost 5 bases, J lost 3 bases, and 1 base stayed unmatched. This CDR3 comprises 13 residues. Germline assignment: CDR1 ENHRY and CDR2 SYGVKD. CDR3 nucleotide sequence: TGTGCCATCAGTCGACTAGCGGGCTACGAGCAGTACTTC. The encoded protein is CAISRLAGYEQYF.

V gene TRBV7-8 combines with J gene TRBJ2-2, with D possibly TRBD1 on 5 matching bases. Trimming removed 0 bases from V and 0 bases from J, with 14 bases in between. Germline lookup yields CDR1 SGHVS and CDR2 FQNEAQ. CDR3 length: 18 residues. The CDR3 here is CASSLAAQVGANTGELFF. DNA of the CDR3: TGTGCCAGCAGCTTAGCGGCACAGGTAGGCGCGAACACCGGGGAGCTGTTTTTT. The full variable domain, completed using reference TRBV7-8 and TRBJ2-2, is GAGVSQSPRYKVAKRGQDVALRCDPISGHVSLFWYQQALGQGPEFLTYFQNEAQLDKSGLPSDRFFAERPEGSVSTLKIQRTQQEDSAVYLCASSLAAQVGANTGELFFGEGSRLTVL.

This chain connects TRBV25-1 to TRBJ2-2; 9 bases are shared with TRBD2. V lost 5 bases to trimming and J lost 4 bases; unmatched junction nucleotides: 11. CDR3 size: 17 residues. Germline values: CDR1 MGHDK, CDR2 SYGVNS. The CDR3 protein is CASSKTGLARGTGELFF. The CDR3 nucleotides read TGTGCCAGCAGTAAAACGGGACTAGCCAGAGGCACCGGGGAGCTGTTTTTT.

The chain combines TRBV11-2 with TRBJ2-5, with no clear D. Trimming removed 7 bases from V and 5 bases from J, with 14 bases in between. CDR3 length: 13 amino acids. CDR1 is SGHAT and CDR2 is FQNNGV in the germline V gene. The CDR3 DNA follows: TGTGCCAGCACCTCAAGCTTGTGGGAGACCCAGTACTTC. Encoded protein: CASTSSLWETQYF.

This chain uses TRBV18 with TRBJ1-2; no clear D. The CDR3 is 14 amino acids. Trimming shortened V by 4 bases and J by 0 bases, and 9 bases separated the two germline ends. Germline CDR1 is KGHSH and CDR2 is LQKENI. CDR3 sequence (DNA): TGTGCCAGCTCACAAGGCAAAACTAACTATGGCTACACCTTC. Translated: CASSQGKTNYGYTF.

This sequence joins TRBV5-5 and TRBJ1-4; D ambiguous. Trimming left V 3 bases short and J 5 bases short, with 5 bases between. The CDR3 has 12 amino acids. The germline CDR1 and CDR2 sequences are SGHKS and YYEKEE (reference sequence). The CDR3 reads CASSYLNEKLFF. DNA for the CDR3: TGTGCCAGCAGCTACCTAAATGAAAAACTGTTTTTT.

The chain couples TRBV4-2 to TRBJ2-7; the match to TRBD2 covers 10 bases. CDR3 length equals 14 residues. The V segment lost 4 bases and the J segment 3 bases; nucleotides outside the gene matches: 3. CDR1 is LGHNA, CDR2 YNFKEQ, per germline. The CDR3 here is CASSPGLAVYEQYF. The CDR3 DNA reads as TGTGCCAGCAGCCCCGGACTAGCGGTCTACGAGCAGTACTTC.

The V gene is TRBV6-6, the J gene TRBJ1-3; 7 bases map to TRBD1. CDR3 size: 12 residues. Germline lookup yields CDR1 MNHNY and CDR2 SVGAGI (reference sequence). The CDR3: CASTGSGNTIYF. CDR3 sequence (DNA): TGTGCGTCGACAGGGTCTGGAAACACCATATATTTT.

The chain couples TRBV15 to TRBJ1-5; D not certain. The CDR3 covers 16 residues. V lost 0 bases and J 5 bases, leaving 14 bases between the germline ends. CDR1 LNHNV and CDR2 YYDKDF come from the germline V gene (reference sequence). The CDR3: CATSRDIGGRDQPQHF. In DNA, the CDR3 is TGTGCCACCAGCAGAGATATTGGAGGGAGGGATCAGCCCCAGCATTTT.

This clone appeared a few times. The V and J genes are TRBV19 and TRBJ2-3; D gene ambiguous. The length of the CDR3 is 11 residues. Germline CDR1 reads LNHDA; CDR2 reads SQIVND (reference sequence). Trimming took off 3 bases at V and 6 bases at J, with 4 bases between the two ends. The CDR3 protein is CASSMADTQYF. CDR3 nucleotide sequence: TGTGCCAGTAGTATGGCGGATACGCAGTATTTT.

This chain joins TRBV7-2 and TRBJ1-2; a weak D match, TRBD1 (6 bases). Germline loops: CDR1 SGHTA, CDR2 FQGNSA. Trimming removed 1 base at V and 6 bases at J, with 12 bases between. The CDR3 runs 14 residues. CDR3 DNA: TGTGCCAGCAGCTTAGTGAGGTCAGGGGATGGCTACACCTTC. It specifies CASSLVRSGDGYTF.

This sequence joins TRBV5-1 and TRBJ2-5; 13 nucleotides match TRBD2. The CDR3 loop spans 14 amino acids. CDR1 and CDR2 from the germline V gene are SGHRS and YFSETQ. Trimming at V came to 7 bases and at J to 5 bases, leaving 5 bases not matched to a gene. The CDR3 DNA is TGCGCCAGCCGGACTAGCGGGAGTGTGGAGACCCAGTACTTC. Protein product: CASRTSGSVETQYF. The complete variable domain, with remaining parts taken from reference TRBV5-1 and TRBJ2-5, reads KAGVTQTPRYLIKTRGQQVTLSCSPISGHRSVSWYQQTPGQGLQFLFEYFSETQRNKGNFPGRFSGRQFSNSRSEMNVSTLELGDSALYLCASRTSGSVETQYFGPGTRLLVL.

The genes are TRBV5-1 and TRBJ2-5, with D maybe TRBD1 (6 bases). Trimming shortened V by 4 bases and J by 4 bases, and 23 bases separated the two germline ends. CDR3 size: 17 residues. Germline CDR1 is SGHRS and CDR2 is YFSETQ. The CDR3 is CASSRDVGAKVGETQYF. The CDR3 DNA reads TGCGCCAGCAGCCGGGACGTGGGGGCGAAAGTGGGAGAGACCCAGTACTTC.

The chain is built from TRBV19 and TRBJ2-7, with 13 bases aligning to TRBD2. Trimming took 4 bases from V and 5 from J; bases not matched to a gene: 2. The CDR3 length is 14 residues. CDR1 and CDR2 (germline): LNHDA, SQIVND (reference sequence). CDR3 nucleotides: TGTGCCAGTAGTAAGGGACTAGCGGGGAACGAGCAGTACTTC. Its protein product is CASSKGLAGNEQYF.

The gene calls are TRBV6-1 and TRBJ2-1, with 14 bases identical to TRBD2. CDR1 and CDR2 (germline): MNHNS, SASEGT. After removal of 2 bases from V and 9 bases from J, the junction contained 21 bases not matched to a gene. The CDR3 contains 21 residues. Here the CDR3 reads CASSERSGGLAGVGVGVEQFF. The DNA for the CDR3 is TGTGCCAGCAGTGAAAGGTCAGGGGGACTAGCGGGAGTTGGGGTCGGGGTTGAGCAGTTCTTC.

This chain joins TRBV7-2 and TRBJ2-5; 7 nucleotides agree with TRBD2. The germline V gene encodes CDR1 SGHTA and CDR2 FQGNSA. J gave up 2 bases and V 3 bases, and 6 bases lay outside the gene matches. CDR3 length: 15 amino acids. CDR3 DNA: TGTGCCAGCAGCTTGTCTAGCGGACGACAAGAGACCCAGTACTTC. Amino acids: CASSLSSGRQETQYF.

This chain uses TRBV5-5 with TRBJ2-1, with a tentative D call TRBD2 (5 bases). Germline V CDR1 and CDR2: SGHKS, YYEKEE (reference sequence). The V gene lost 5 bases and the J gene lost 7 bases, with 19 bases spanning the gap. The CDR3 totals 15 residues. This CDR3 reads CASSAGRGYKNEQFF. DNA for the CDR3: TGTGCCAGCAGTGCAGGCCGGGGTTATAAGAATGAGCAGTTCTTC.

This chain joins TRBV7-9 and TRBJ2-5; TRBD2 agrees at 7 bases. V lost 7 bases and J lost 3; bases outside the gene matches: 8. The CDR3 totals 14 residues. Germline-derived CDR1 and CDR2 are SEHNR and FQNEAQ (reference sequence). The DNA for the CDR3 is TGTGCCAGCAACCATCGGAGCGGGGAAGAGACCCAGTACTTC. Encoded protein: CASNHRSGEETQYF.

V is TRBV19 and J is TRBJ2-3; 7 nucleotides line up with TRBD1. The CDR3 runs to 15 residues. V lost 6 bases to trimming and J lost 5 bases; unmatched junction nucleotides: 11. Per germline, CDR1 LNHDA and CDR2 SQIVND (reference sequence). CDR3 in amino acids: CASSPGQHNLDTQYF. Here the CDR3 DNA reads TGTGCCAGTAGCCCGGGACAGCACAATTTAGATACGCAGTATTTT.

The chain couples TRBV5-6 to TRBJ2-5; 7 bases map to TRBD1. V lost 4 bases and J lost 5; bases outside the gene matches: 8. Germline CDR1 and CDR2: SGHDT and YYEEEE. CDR3 length: 14 residues. The CDR3 region is CASSRQGGSETQYF. The DNA of the CDR3 is TGTGCCAGCAGCCGACAGGGCGGTTCGGAGACCCAGTACTTC. The whole variable domain, remainder taken from reference TRBV5-6 and TRBJ2-5, is DAGVTQSPTHLIKTRGQQVTLRCSPKSGHDTVSWYQQALGQGPQFIFQYYEEEERQRGNFPDRFSGHQFPNYSSELNVNALLLGDSALYLCASSRQGGSETQYFGPGTRLLVL.

The V and J genes are TRBV7-2 and TRBJ1-2; TRBD1 might be the D (6 bases). Germline-derived CDR1 and CDR2 are SGHTA and FQGNSA. CDR3 size: 14 residues. Trimming took 1 base from V and 3 from J, leaving 9 bases between them. DNA for the CDR3: TGTGCCAGCAGCTTAGGGACAGAGGACTATGGCTACACCTTC. The encoded protein is CASSLGTEDYGYTF.

V gene TRBV19 combines with J gene TRBJ2-7; the match to TRBD2 covers 8 bases. The V and J ends lost 4 bases and 0 bases, in that order; junction bases with no gene match: 8. This CDR3 has 16 amino acids. Germline assignment: CDR1 LNHDA and CDR2 SQIVND (reference sequence). The CDR3 protein is CASSRAGTRGSYEQYF. The DNA of the CDR3 is TGTGCCAGTAGTAGAGCCGGGACTAGGGGCTCCTACGAGCAGTACTTC.

The sample holds one count of this clone. The chain has TRBV11-2 and TRBJ2-7; unclear D gene. This CDR3 is 13 amino acids long. Germline loops: CDR1 SGHAT, CDR2 FQNNGV. Trimming removed 0 bases from V and 3 bases from J, with 6 bases in between. The CDR3 bases are TGTGCCAGCAGCTTAGAGCGCCGCTACGAGCAGTACTTC. This codes for CASSLERRYEQYF.